This entry features one T cell receptor (beta chain) sequence. Its antigen is as yet unknown. V shed 6 bases and J shed 2 bases, with 10 bases lying between them. Germline values: CDR1 MNHEY, CDR2 SMNVEV (reference sequence). The CDR3 is made up of 13 amino acids. Primers included in the PCR were 60 Vbeta and 13 Jbeta primers. The table came from immunoSEQ multiplex PCR; TCRdb's copy has only in-frame clones and leaves some out. This sample has under 100,000 clones, with around 80% found just once. This sample was taken from a study of cytomegalovirus exposure and HLA in healthy donors. Study-level results: It was in a later analysis that TCR association rates were seen to vary by HLA locus, highest for DRB1 and lowest for HLA-C. Several of the most significant clusters appeared linked to common viral pathogens, based on a later analysis.

Sequences were obtained from PBMCs. The chain links TRBV27 to TRBJ1-1; no clear D gene. This receptor was identified in a human donor in good health. DNA of the CDR3: TGTGCCAGCAGCCCCCGCGGAAACACTGAAGCTTTCTTT. As protein: CASSPRGNTEAFF.